The rows below give T cell receptor beta chains drawn from one sample of a study of identical twins. TCRdb ran MiXCR on the 5' RACE reads and lists one entry per CDR3 protein. The sample consists of about 520,000 distinct CDR3 sequences, under 25% of them appearing once. The same data also went into a second study, on T cells expressing NK-cell markers.

Sequenced input: CD4+ T cells sorted from blood. These receptors were taken from a woman aged 18-29 years in good health. Each CDR3 is given with its conserved first and last residue. Each record gives: V gene, clone size, J gene, D gene, CDR3 length, CDR3 protein, CDR3 DNA. D genes are given only for firm matches. Clone sizes are given selectively: once, few, many, or a class where the clone is expanded.

>TRBV4-3|few|TRBJ1-1|NA|13
CASSQDHNTEAFF
TGCGCCAGCAGCCAAGATCACAACACTGAAGCTTTCTTT
>TRBV29-1|NA|TRBJ1-1|NA|13
CSAFRDMDTEAFF
TGCAGCGCCTTCAGGGATATGGACACTGAAGCTTTCTTT
>TRBV20-1|NA|TRBJ2-5|TRBD2|15
CSASTGLAETGTQYF
TGCAGTGCTAGTACGGGACTAGCGGAGACGGGGACCCAGTACTTC
>TRBV20-1|once|TRBJ1-2|NA|14
CSATRDYLNYGYTF
TGCAGTGCCACACGGGACTATCTTAACTATGGCTACACCTTC
>TRBV18|NA|TRBJ2-1|NA|14
CASSPPYQRHEQFF
TGTGCCAGCTCACCCCCCTACCAACGCCATGAGCAGTTCTTC
>TRBV20-1|few|TRBJ2-3|NA|15
CSASDSRLPLLTQYF
TGCAGTGCTAGTGACTCCCGGCTCCCCTTGCTTACGCAGTATTTT
>TRBV5-1|few|TRBJ2-2|TRBD1|14
CASSWGTDTGELFF
TGCGCCAGCAGCTGGGGGACAGACACCGGGGAGCTGTTTTTT
>TRBV18|NA|TRBJ2-7|NA|15
CASSPPSHHPYEQYF
TGTGCCAGCTCACCACCGAGCCACCACCCCTACGAGCAGTACTTC
>TRBV11-1|few|TRBJ1-1|NA|18
CASSLGLYLGRYNTEAFF
TGTGCCAGCAGCTTAGGCCTTTATTTAGGAAGATACAACACTGAAGCTTTCTTT
>TRBV6-5|few|TRBJ1-1|NA|14
CASSYSWQNTEAFF
TGTGCCAGCAGTTACTCGTGGCAGAACACTGAAGCTTTCTTT
>TRBV20-1|NA|TRBJ2-1|NA|14
CSARREAATNEQFF
TGCAGTGCTAGAAGGGAGGCAGCGACCAATGAGCAGTTCTTC
>TRBV15|few|TRBJ2-5|NA|12
CATSLDTSKMVF
TGTGCCACCAGCTTAGACACATCCAAAATGGTTTTC
>TRBV7-9|few|TRBJ2-5|NA|14
CASSNRAPQETQYF
TGTGCCAGCAGCAACCGGGCCCCTCAAGAGACCCAGTACTTC
>TRBV20-1|few|TRBJ1-2|NA|13
CSARLPEDYGYTF
TGCAGTGCTAGACTTCCGGAGGACTATGGCTACACCTTC
>TRBV12-3/TRBV12-4|many|TRBJ1-4|NA|14
CASSLQGRNEKLFF
TGTGCCAGCAGTTTACAGGGGAGGAATGAAAAACTGTTTTTT
>TRBV12-3/TRBV12-4|NA|TRBJ2-1|TRBD2|13
CASSQQGTRGQFF
TGTGCCAGCAGCCAACAAGGGACTAGGGGGCAGTTCTTC
>TRBV12-3/TRBV12-4|many|TRBJ2-2|TRBD2|19
CASSFLAGGLGSNTGELFF
TGTGCCAGCAGTTTCCTAGCGGGGGGGTTAGGGTCGAACACCGGGGAGCTGTTTTTT
>TRBV6-2/TRBV6-3|NA|TRBJ1-2|TRBD1|15
CASSYFGTADYGYTF
TGTGCCAGCAGTTACTTTGGGACAGCAGACTATGGCTACACCTTC
>TRBV6-4|many|TRBJ2-3|NA|15
CASSDSGRRADTQYF
TGTGCCAGCAGTGACTCGGGACGCCGGGCAGATACGCAGTATTTT
>TRBV24-1|few|TRBJ2-5|TRBD2|15
CATSDPTSGGETQYF
TGTGCCACCAGTGATCCGACTAGCGGTGGGGAGACCCAGTACTTC
>TRBV5-1|NA|TRBJ2-7|NA|13
CASSLTETYEQYF
TGCGCCAGCAGCTTGACTGAAACCTACGAGCAGTACTTC
>TRBV12-3/TRBV12-4|few|TRBJ2-7|TRBD1|15
CASSGTGGGSYEQYF
TGTGCCAGCAGCGGGACAGGGGGTGGCTCCTACGAGCAGTACTTC
>TRBV21-1|NA|TRBJ1-6|NA|15
CASSKVNGYNSPLHF
TGTGCCAGCAGCAAAGTCAACGGCTATAATTCACCCCTCCACTTT
>TRBV10-3|NA|TRBJ1-1|NA|13
CAISDASETEAFF
TGTGCCATCAGTGACGCCTCAGAGACTGAAGCTTTCTTT
>TRBV19|few|TRBJ2-1|NA|12
CASSRVSHEQFF
TGTGCCAGTAGTAGGGTGAGCCATGAGCAGTTCTTC
>TRBV5-1|NA|TRBJ2-1|TRBD2|16
CASTLLATSGRNEQFF
TGCGCCAGCACCCTTTTAGCGACTAGCGGGAGAAATGAGCAGTTCTTC
>TRBV29-1|few|TRBJ1-3|NA|11
CSARVGDTIYF
TGCAGCGCCCGTGTTGGGGACACCATATATTTT
>TRBV10-3|NA|TRBJ2-5|NA|12
CAISPGGGTQYF
TGTGCCATCAGTCCCGGGGGAGGGACCCAGTACTTC
>TRBV6-1|NA|TRBJ1-2|NA|13
CASSVSGDSGYTF
TGTGCCAGCAGTGTCTCCGGGGATAGCGGCTACACCTTC
>TRBV20-1|few|TRBJ2-5|NA|15
CSARDLGNYQETQYF
TGCAGTGCTAGAGACTTGGGCAACTACCAAGAGACCCAGTACTTC
>TRBV5-6|NA|TRBJ2-3|TRBD2|15
CASRLLAGGPDTQYF
TGTGCCAGCAGGCTGCTAGCGGGGGGGCCGGATACGCAGTATTTT
>TRBV12-3/TRBV12-4|many|TRBJ2-7|TRBD2|14
CASSLREGWSEQYF
TGTGCCAGCAGTTTAAGGGAGGGTTGGTCCGAGCAGTACTTC
>TRBV3-1|NA|TRBJ1-1|NA|13
CASSSLGGTEAFF
TGTGCCAGCAGCTCGTTGGGGGGGACTGAAGCTTTCTTT
>TRBV7-9|NA|TRBJ2-7|TRBD2|14
CASSELAGMEEQYF
TGTGCCAGCAGCGAACTAGCGGGTATGGAGGAGCAGTACTTC
>TRBV20-1|NA|TRBJ2-3|TRBD2|13
CSALAGDPDTQYF
TGCAGTGCCCTAGCGGGAGACCCAGATACGCAGTATTTT
>TRBV12-5|NA|TRBJ2-7|TRBD2|15
CASGLGLAGSSEQYF
TGTGCTAGTGGACTTGGACTAGCGGGAAGTTCAGAGCAGTACTTC
>TRBV20-1|few|TRBJ2-1|NA|11
CSAENYNEQFF
TGCAGTGCCGAGAACTACAATGAGCAGTTCTTC
>TRBV6-1|few|TRBJ2-3|TRBD2|15
CASSESGGRAYTQYF
TGTGCCAGCAGCGAGTCGGGCGGGAGGGCGTATACGCAGTATTTT
>TRBV12-3/TRBV12-4|NA|TRBJ2-1|TRBD2|15
CASSLRGLAGYEQFF
TGTGCCAGCAGTTTGAGGGGACTAGCGGGATACGAGCAGTTCTTC
>TRBV15|few|TRBJ2-7|TRBD1|14
CATSRGQGTYEQYF
TGTGCCACCAGCAGAGGACAGGGCACCTACGAGCAGTACTTC
>TRBV20-1|NA|TRBJ2-2|TRBD2|16
CSARDSGTSGGASPIF
TGCAGTGCTAGAGATAGCGGTACTAGCGGGGGGGCCAGCCCCATTTTT
>TRBV20-1|few|TRBJ2-5|NA|11
CSAVLGETQYF
TGCAGTGCCGTCCTCGGGGAGACCCAGTACTTC
>TRBV20-1|NA|TRBJ2-7|TRBD1|16
CSALTAPGQGSYEQYF
TGCAGTGCTCTAACAGCCCCGGGACAGGGGTCCTACGAGCAGTACTTC
>TRBV2|NA|TRBJ2-3|NA|14
CASSEGWAPDTQYF
TGTGCCAGCAGTGAGGGGTGGGCCCCAGATACGCAGTATTTT
>TRBV11-1|NA|TRBJ2-4|NA|18
CASGLVQGGTLAKNIQYF
TGTGCCAGCGGCTTAGTTCAGGGTGGAACCCTAGCCAAAAACATTCAGTACTTC
>TRBV20-1|NA|TRBJ2-7|TRBD2|15
CSARPRGVYTYEQYF
TGCAGTGCTAGACCGCGGGGGGTCTATACCTACGAGCAGTACTTC
>TRBV6-1|NA|TRBJ1-1|TRBD1|13
CASRPRTGAEAFF
TGTGCCAGCAGACCCAGGACAGGGGCTGAAGCTTTCTTT
>TRBV11-3|NA|TRBJ2-2|NA|15
CASSFGQSITGELFF
TGTGCCAGCAGCTTTGGGCAGTCGATCACCGGGGAGCTGTTTTTT
>TRBV2|few|TRBJ2-1|TRBD2|12
CASLERGSRQFF
TGTGCCAGCCTCGAGCGGGGGAGTCGCCAGTTCTTC